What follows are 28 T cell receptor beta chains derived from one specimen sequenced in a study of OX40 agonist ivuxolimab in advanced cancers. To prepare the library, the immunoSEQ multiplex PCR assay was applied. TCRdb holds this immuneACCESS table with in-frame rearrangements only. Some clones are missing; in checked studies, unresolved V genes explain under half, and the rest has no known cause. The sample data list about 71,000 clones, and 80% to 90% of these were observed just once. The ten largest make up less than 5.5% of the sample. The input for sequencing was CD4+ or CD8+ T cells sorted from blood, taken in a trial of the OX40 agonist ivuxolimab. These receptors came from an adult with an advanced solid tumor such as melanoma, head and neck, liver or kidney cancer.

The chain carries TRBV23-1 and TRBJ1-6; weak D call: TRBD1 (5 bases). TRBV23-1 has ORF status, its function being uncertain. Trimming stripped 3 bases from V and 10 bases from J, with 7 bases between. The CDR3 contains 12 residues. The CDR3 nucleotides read TGCGCCAGCAGTCAGGGGGACTCACCCCTCCACTTT. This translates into CASSQGDSPLHF.

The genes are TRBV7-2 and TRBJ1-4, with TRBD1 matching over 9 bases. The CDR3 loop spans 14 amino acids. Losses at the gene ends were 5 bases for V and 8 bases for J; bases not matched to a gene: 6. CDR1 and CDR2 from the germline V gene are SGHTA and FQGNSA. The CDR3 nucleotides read TGTGCCAGCAGCCGACAGGGGGGAGGGGAAAAACTGTTTTTT. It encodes CASSRQGGGEKLFF.

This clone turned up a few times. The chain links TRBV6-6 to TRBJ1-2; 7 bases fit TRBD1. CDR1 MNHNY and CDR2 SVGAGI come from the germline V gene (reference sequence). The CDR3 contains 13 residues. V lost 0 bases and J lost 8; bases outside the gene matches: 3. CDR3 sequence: CASSYSTGFGYTF. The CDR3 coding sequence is TGTGCCAGCAGTTACTCGACAGGGTTCGGCTACACCTTC.

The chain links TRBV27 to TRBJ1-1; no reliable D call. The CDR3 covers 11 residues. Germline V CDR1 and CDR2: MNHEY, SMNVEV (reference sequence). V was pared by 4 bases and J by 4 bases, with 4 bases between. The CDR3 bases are TGTGCCAGCAGTTCATTCACTGAAGCTTTCTTT. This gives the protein CASSSFTEAFF.

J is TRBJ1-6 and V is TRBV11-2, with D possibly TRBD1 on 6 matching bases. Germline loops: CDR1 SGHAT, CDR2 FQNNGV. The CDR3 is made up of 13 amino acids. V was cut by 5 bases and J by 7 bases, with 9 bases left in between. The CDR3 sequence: CASSRTGNSPLHF. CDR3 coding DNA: TGTGCCAGCAGCCGTACAGGGAATTCACCCCTCCACTTT.

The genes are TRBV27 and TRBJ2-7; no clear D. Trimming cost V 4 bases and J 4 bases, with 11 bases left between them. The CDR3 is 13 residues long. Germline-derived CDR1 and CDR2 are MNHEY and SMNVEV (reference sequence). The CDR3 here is CASSWGTLYEQYF. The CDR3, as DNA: TGTGCCAGCAGTTGGGGTACGTTGTACGAGCAGTACTTC.

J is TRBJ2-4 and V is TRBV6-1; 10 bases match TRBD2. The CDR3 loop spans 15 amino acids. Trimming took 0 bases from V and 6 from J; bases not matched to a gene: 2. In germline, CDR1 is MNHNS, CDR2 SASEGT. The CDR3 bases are TGTGCCAGCAGTGAAGCGGGACTAGCGACAAACATTCAGTACTTC. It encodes CASSEAGLATNIQYF.

The CDR3 here is CASSQEATVQYYEQYF. The DNA of the CDR3 is TGCGCCAGCAGCCAAGAAGCCACGGTTCAATACTACGAGCAGTACTTC. The chain employs TRBV4-3 and TRBJ2-7; D is ambiguous. The germline V gene encodes CDR1 LGHNA and CDR2 YSLEER. This CDR3 has 16 residues. V lost 0 bases to trimming and J lost 3 bases, with 15 bases between them.

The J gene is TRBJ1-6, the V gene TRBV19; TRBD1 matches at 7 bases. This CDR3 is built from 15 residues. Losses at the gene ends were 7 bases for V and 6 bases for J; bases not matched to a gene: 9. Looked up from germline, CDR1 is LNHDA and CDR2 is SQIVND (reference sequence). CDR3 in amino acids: CASIAGDSINSPLHF. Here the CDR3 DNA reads TGTGCCAGTATTGCCGGGGACAGCATTAATTCACCCCTCCACTTT.

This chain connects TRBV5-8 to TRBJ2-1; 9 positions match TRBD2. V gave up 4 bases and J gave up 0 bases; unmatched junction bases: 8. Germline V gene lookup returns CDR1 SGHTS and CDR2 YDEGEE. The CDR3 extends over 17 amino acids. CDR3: CASSLGASGTSYNEQFF. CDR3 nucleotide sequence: TGTGCCAGCAGCCTTGGGGCTAGCGGGACCTCCTACAATGAGCAGTTCTTC.

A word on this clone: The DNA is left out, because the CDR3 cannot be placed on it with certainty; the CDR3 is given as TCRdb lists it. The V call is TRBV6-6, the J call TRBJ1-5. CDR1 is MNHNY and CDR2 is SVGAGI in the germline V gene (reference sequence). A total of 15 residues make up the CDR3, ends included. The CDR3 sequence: CASSSSGQGNQPQHF.

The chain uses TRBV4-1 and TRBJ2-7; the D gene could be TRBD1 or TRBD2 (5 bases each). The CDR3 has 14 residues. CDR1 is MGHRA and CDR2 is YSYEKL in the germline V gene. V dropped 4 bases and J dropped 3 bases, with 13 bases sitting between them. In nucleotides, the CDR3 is TGCGCCAGCAGCCGGGACCCCACGGGCTACGAGCAGTACTTC. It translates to CASSRDPTGYEQYF.

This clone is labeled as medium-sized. The CDR3 reads CASSVTPPGDGGDTGELFF. In nucleotides, the CDR3 is TGTGCCAGCAGCGTAACTCCCCCAGGGGACGGGGGGGACACCGGGGAGCTGTTTTTT. V and J are TRBV9 and TRBJ2-2, with 8 positions matching TRBD2. After removal of 1 base from V and 3 bases from J, the junction contained 14 bases not matched to a gene. There are 19 residues in the CDR3. The germline gives CDR1 SGDLS, CDR2 YYNGEE.

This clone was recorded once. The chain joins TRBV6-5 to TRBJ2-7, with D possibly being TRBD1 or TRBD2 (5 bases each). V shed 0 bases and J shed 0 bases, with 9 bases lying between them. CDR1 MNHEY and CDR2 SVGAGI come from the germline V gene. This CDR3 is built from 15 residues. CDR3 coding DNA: TGTGCCAGCAGTTACTCCGGGACGGTCTCCTACGAGCAGTACTTC. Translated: CASSYSGTVSYEQYF.

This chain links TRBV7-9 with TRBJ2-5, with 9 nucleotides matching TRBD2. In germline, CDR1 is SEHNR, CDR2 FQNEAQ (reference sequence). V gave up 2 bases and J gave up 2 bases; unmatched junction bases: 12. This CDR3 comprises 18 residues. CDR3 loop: CASSLMGSSGNLQETQYF. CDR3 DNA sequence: TGTGCCAGCAGCTTAATGGGGTCTAGCGGGAATTTACAAGAGACCCAGTACTTC.

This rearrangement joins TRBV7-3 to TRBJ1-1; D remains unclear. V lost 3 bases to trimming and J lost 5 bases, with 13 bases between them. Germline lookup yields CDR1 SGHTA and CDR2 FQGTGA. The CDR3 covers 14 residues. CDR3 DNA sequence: TGTGCCAGCAGCTTGGGAATTTTGGGTACTGAAGCTTTCTTT. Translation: CASSLGILGTEAFF. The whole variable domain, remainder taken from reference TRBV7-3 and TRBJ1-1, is GAGVSQTPSNKVTEKGKYVELRCDPISGHTALYWYRQSLGQGPEFLIYFQGTGAADDSGLPNDRFFAVRPEGSVSTLKIQRTERGDSAVYLCASSLGILGTEAFFGQGTRLTVV.

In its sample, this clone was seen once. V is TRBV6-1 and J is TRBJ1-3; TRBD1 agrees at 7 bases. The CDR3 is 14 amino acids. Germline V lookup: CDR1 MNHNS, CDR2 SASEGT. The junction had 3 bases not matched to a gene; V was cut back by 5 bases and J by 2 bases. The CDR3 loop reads CASSFDRAGNTIYF. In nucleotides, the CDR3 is TGTGCCAGCAGTTTTGACAGGGCTGGAAACACCATATATTTT.

This chain's CDR3 is CASSLQEVGSPLHF. The DNA of the CDR3 is TGCGCCAGCAGCTTACAGGAGGTTGGTTCACCCCTCCACTTT. This chain uses TRBV4-3 with TRBJ1-6; D might be TRBD1 (5 bases). The CDR3 consists of 14 residues. Germline V gives CDR1 LGHNA, CDR2 YSLEER. V shed 5 bases and J shed 9 bases, with 14 bases lying between them.

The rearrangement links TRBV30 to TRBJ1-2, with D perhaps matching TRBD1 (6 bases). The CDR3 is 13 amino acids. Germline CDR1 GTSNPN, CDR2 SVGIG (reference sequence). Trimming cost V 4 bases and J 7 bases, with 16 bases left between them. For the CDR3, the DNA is TGTGCCTGGATCCAGGGGCCTGGAGGTGGCTACACCTTC. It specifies CAWIQGPGGGYTF.

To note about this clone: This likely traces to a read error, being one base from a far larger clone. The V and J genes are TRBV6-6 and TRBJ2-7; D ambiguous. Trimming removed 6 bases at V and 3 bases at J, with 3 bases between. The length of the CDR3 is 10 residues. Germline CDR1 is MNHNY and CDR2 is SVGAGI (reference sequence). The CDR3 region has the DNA TGTGCCAGCAGCGACTACGAGCAGTACTTC. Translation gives CASSDYEQYF.

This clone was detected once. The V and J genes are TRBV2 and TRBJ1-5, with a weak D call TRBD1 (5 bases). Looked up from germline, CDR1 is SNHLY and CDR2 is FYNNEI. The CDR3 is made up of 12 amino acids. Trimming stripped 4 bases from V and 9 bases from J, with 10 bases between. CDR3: CASSGSGGPQHF. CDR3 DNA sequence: TGTGCCAGCAGTGGCAGTGGGGGGCCCCAGCATTTT.

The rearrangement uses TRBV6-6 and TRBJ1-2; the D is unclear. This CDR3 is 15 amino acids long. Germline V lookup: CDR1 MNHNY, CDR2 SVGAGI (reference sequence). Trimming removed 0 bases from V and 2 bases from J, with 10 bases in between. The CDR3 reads CASSYSTSANYGYTF. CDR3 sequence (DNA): TGTGCCAGCAGTTACTCTACATCCGCCAACTATGGCTACACCTTC.

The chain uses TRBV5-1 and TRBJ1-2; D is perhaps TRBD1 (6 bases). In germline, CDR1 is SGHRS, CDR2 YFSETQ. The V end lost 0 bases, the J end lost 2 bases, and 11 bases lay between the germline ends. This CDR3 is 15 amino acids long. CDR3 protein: CASSLALGANYGYTF. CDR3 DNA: TGCGCCAGCAGCTTGGCCTTGGGGGCGAACTATGGCTACACCTTC.

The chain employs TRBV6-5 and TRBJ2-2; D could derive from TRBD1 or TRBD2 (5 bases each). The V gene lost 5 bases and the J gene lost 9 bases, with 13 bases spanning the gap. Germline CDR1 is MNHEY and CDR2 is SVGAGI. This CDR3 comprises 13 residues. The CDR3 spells CASSPLEGRELFF. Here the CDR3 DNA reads TGTGCCAGCAGTCCCCTAGAGGGACGGGAGCTGTTTTTT.

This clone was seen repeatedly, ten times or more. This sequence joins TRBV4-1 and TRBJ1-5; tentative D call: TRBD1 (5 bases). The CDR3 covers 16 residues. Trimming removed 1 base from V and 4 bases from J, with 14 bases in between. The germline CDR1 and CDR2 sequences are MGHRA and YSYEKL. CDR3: CASSQGLGQGNQPQHF. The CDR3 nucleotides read TGCGCCAGCAGCCAAGGTTTAGGACAAGGAAATCAGCCCCAGCATTTT.

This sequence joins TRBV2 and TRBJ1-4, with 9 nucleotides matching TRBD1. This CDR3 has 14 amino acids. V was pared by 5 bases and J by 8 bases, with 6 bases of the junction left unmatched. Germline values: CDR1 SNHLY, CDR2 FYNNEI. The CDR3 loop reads CASSIQGADEKLFF. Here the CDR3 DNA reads TGTGCCAGCAGTATACAGGGGGCGGACGAAAAACTGTTTTTT.

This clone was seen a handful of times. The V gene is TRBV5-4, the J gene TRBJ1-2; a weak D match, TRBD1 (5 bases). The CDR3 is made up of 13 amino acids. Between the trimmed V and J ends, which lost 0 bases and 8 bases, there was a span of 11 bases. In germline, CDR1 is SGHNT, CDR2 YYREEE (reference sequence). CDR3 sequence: CASSLEGTRGYTF. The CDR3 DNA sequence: TGTGCCAGCAGCTTGGAAGGGACGAGGGGCTACACCTTC.

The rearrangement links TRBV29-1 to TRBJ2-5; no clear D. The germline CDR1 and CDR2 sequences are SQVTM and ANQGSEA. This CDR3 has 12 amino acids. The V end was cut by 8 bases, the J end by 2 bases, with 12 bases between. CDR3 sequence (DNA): TGCAGCCCGAGTCCCAAACAAGAGACCCAGTACTTC. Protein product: CSPSPKQETQYF.